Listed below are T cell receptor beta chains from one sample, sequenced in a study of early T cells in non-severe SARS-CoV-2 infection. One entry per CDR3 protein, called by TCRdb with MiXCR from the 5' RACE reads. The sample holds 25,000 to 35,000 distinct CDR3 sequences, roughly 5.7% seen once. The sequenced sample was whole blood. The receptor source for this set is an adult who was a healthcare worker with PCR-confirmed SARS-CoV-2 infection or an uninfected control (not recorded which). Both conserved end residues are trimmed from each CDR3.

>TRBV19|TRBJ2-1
ASSIDRRGYEQF
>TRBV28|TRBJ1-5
ASSPPDRGRGQPQH
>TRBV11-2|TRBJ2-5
ASSLLRLAGAASMETQY
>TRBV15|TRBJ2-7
ATAEGAFYEQY
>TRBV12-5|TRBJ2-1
ASGPGFDTGEQF
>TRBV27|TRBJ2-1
ASSSIGVGQSSYNEQF
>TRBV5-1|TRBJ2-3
ASSLNPLGAADTQY
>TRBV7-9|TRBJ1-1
ASSPTGPGAGAF
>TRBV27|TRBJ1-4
ASSLLRPGQGVEKLF
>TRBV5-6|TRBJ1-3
ASSPQRSLSGNTIY
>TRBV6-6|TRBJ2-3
ASSPTGGWTDTQY
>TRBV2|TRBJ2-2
ASSPGLAAGELF
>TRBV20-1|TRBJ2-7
SARDGRGAQGEQY
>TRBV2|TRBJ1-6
ASSVNPPSGSPLH
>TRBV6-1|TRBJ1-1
ASSDSHTEAF
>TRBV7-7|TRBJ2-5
ASSSSTSSQGTQY
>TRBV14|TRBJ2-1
ASSQEPVAALKQF
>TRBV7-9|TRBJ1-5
ASSQGSSQPQH
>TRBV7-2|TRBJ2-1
ASSKTAGGRGNEQF
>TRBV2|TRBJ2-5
ASSGGRGETQY
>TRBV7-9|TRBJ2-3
ASSSAPDTQY
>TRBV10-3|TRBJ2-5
AISRTGLETQY
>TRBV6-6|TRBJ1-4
ASSYTLQATNEKLF
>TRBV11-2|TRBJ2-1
ASSSHPLDNEQF